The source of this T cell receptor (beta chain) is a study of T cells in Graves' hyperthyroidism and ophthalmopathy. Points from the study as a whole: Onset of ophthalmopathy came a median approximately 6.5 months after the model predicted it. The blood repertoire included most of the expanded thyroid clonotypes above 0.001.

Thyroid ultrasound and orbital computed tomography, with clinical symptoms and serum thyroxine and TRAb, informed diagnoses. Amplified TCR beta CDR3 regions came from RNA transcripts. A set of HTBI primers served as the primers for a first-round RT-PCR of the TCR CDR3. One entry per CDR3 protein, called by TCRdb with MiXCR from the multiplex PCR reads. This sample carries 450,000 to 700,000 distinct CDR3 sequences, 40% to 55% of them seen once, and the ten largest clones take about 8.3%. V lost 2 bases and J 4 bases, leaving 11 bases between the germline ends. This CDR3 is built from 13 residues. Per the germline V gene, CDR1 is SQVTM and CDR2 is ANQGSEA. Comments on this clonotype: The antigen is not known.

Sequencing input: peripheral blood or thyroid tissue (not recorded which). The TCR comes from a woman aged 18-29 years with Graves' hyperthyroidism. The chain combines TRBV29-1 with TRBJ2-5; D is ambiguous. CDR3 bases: TGCAGCGTTGAACCCTGGGGTGGAGAGACCCAGTACTTC. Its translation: CSVEPWGGETQYF.